This entry lists 26 T cell receptor beta chains sequenced from one sample in a study of blood T cell repertoires in COVID-19. Data came from immunoSEQ multiplex PCR; TCRdb stores just in-frame clones and leaves some out. Of fewer than 300,000 clones listed, about four fifths are singletons. The specimen was peripheral blood. The receptor source for this set is a human donor with COVID-19, enrolled during active disease. The donor label of this sample is uncertain.

The CDR3 sequence: CASSQEYSGGKLFF. CDR3 DNA sequence: TGTGCCAGCAGCCAAGAGTACTCAGGGGGGAAGCTGTTTTTT. The J gene is TRBJ2-2, the V gene TRBV3-1 (or the pseudogene TRBV3-2), with D possibly matching TRBD1 (7 bases). The CDR3 contains 14 residues. Germline lookup yields CDR1 LGHDT and CDR2 YNNKEL (reference sequence). V lost 0 bases, J lost 12 bases, and 14 bases lay in between.

This chain links TRBV19 with TRBJ2-1, with 7 bases fitting TRBD1. J was trimmed by 5 bases and V by 5 bases; bases with no gene match: 3. Per the germline V gene, CDR1 is LNHDA and CDR2 is SQIVND (reference sequence). The CDR3 covers 13 residues. CDR3 sequence (DNA): TGTGCCAGTAGTGACAGGGTGGACAATGAGCAGTTCTTC. As protein: CASSDRVDNEQFF.

Only a few counts were recorded for this clone. The genes are TRBV6-5 and TRBJ2-1, with TRBD1 matching 8 bases. CDR3 length: 15 residues. The V gene's germline CDR1 is MNHEY and CDR2 SVGAGI. J gave up 7 bases and V 3 bases, and 8 bases lay outside the gene matches. CDR3 in DNA: TGTGCCAGCAGTTATCGCCAGGGGGCGCGGAATGAGCAGTTCTTC. It encodes CASSYRQGARNEQFF.

In regard to this clone: This specimen includes other DNA sequences encoding the same CDR3. This sequence joins TRBV6-5 and TRBJ1-4, with 7 nucleotides matching TRBD1. The CDR3 is 14 residues long. Germline V gives CDR1 MNHEY, CDR2 SVGAGI. Trimming cost V 4 bases and J 5 bases; bases outside gene matches: 4. This CDR3 is CASSLDRTNEKLFF. CDR3 DNA: TGTGCCAGCAGTTTGGACAGGACAAATGAAAAACTGTTTTTT.

The rearrangement uses TRBV7-2 and TRBJ2-3; 8 bases align to TRBD2. Trimming removed 4 bases from V and 2 bases from J; junction bases left unmatched: 8. This CDR3 has 16 residues. CDR1 and CDR2 from the germline V gene are SGHTA and FQGNSA. The chain's CDR3 is CASSSGPSGFTDTQYF. CDR3 sequence (DNA): TGTGCCAGCAGCTCAGGCCCTAGCGGGTTCACAGATACGCAGTATTTT.

The V gene is TRBV27, the J gene TRBJ1-6, with 9 bases that match TRBD1. V shed 6 bases, J shed 9 bases, and the junction held 6 bases outside the gene matches. The CDR3 has 14 residues. Germline values: CDR1 MNHEY, CDR2 SMNVEV (reference sequence). The CDR3 region has the DNA TGTGCCAGCAGCTCCGGGGACAGGGTTTCACCCCTCCACTTT. Translated: CASSSGDRVSPLHF.

A few counts support this clone. The chain's CDR3 is CASSEQGAVGSPGNNEQFF. CDR3 in DNA: TGCGCCAGCAGTGAACAGGGGGCGGTGGGCAGTCCGGGAAATAATGAGCAGTTCTTC. The V gene is TRBV10-1, the J gene TRBJ2-1; 9 bases agree with TRBD1. Germline V gene data show CDR1 as WNHNN and CDR2 as SYGVQD (reference sequence). Trimming cost V 3 bases and J 7 bases; bases outside gene matches: 19. The CDR3 contains 19 residues.

V is TRBV10-3 and J is TRBJ2-3, with TRBD2 as a possible D gene (6 bases). CDR3 length: 16 amino acids. Germline V gives CDR1 ENHRY, CDR2 SYGVKD. Trimming stripped 0 bases from V and 1 base from J, with 11 bases between. The CDR3 protein is CAISESTSSGTDTQYF. The CDR3, as DNA: TGTGCCATCAGTGAGTCGACGTCTAGCGGCACAGATACGCAGTATTTT.

The chain carries TRBV5-1 and TRBJ2-5, with 7 bases aligning to TRBD2. The CDR3 is 15 residues long. V was pared by 3 bases and J by 7 bases, with 12 bases of the junction left unmatched. In germline, CDR1 is SGHRS, CDR2 YFSETQ. This CDR3 is CASSSPSGGGVTQYF. In DNA form, the CDR3 reads TGCGCCAGCAGCTCCCCTAGCGGAGGCGGGGTGACCCAGTACTTC.

The V and J genes are TRBV2 and TRBJ2-2; D is possibly TRBD1 (6 bases). V shed 5 bases and J shed 7 bases, with 17 bases lying between them. This CDR3 region has 15 residues. Germline CDR1 is SNHLY and CDR2 is FYNNEI. The CDR3 protein is CASSLQVSGVGELFF. The CDR3 DNA reads TGTGCCAGCAGTCTCCAAGTATCAGGGGTCGGGGAGCTGTTTTTT.

The rearrangement links TRBV5-4 to TRBJ1-2, with a tentative D call TRBD1 (6 bases). Germline-derived CDR1 and CDR2 are SGHNT and YYREEE (reference sequence). This CDR3 comprises 14 residues. Trimming left V 2 bases short and J 8 bases short, with 16 bases between. The CDR3 nucleotides are TGTGCCAGCAGCTTTTTACAGGGTCCCGCCGGCTACACCTTC. Residues: CASSFLQGPAGYTF. Using reference TRBV5-4 and TRBJ1-2 for the parts outside the CDR3, the full variable domain is ETGVTQSPTHLIKTRGQQVTLRCSSQSGHNTVSWYQQALGQGPQFIFQYYREEENGRGNFPPRFSGLQFPNYSSELNVNALELDDSALYLCASSFLQGPAGYTFGSGTRLTVV.

The chain uses TRBV7-9 and TRBJ2-4; D gene uncertain. Germline values: CDR1 SEHNR, CDR2 FQNEAQ (reference sequence). V was trimmed by 4 bases and J by 0 bases, leaving 7 bases between them. This CDR3 has 14 residues. This chain's CDR3 is CASSSSLAKNIQYF. The CDR3 nucleotides are TGTGCCAGCAGCTCCTCCCTAGCCAAAAACATTCAGTACTTC.

The chain couples TRBV30 to TRBJ1-6, with 7 bases that match TRBD1. The V gene end was trimmed by 0 bases and the J gene end by 7 bases; junction bases not matched to a gene: 6. CDR1 and CDR2 from the germline V gene are GTSNPN and SVGIG (reference sequence). This CDR3 comprises 15 residues. The CDR3 bases are TGTGCCTGGAGTGTACAGGGGCACACGAATTCACCCCTCCACTTT. It translates to CAWSVQGHTNSPLHF. The whole variable domain, filled in from reference TRBV30 and TRBJ1-6, reads SQTIHQWPATLVQPVGSPLSLECTVEGTSNPNLYWYRQAAGRGLQLLFYSVGIGQISSEVPQNLSASRPQDRQFILSSKKLLLSDSGFYLCAWSVQGHTNSPLHFGNGTRLTVT.

This clone was seen only once. The chain couples TRBV12-5 to TRBJ2-1; no clear D gene. CDR1 and CDR2 from the germline V gene are LGHNT and FRNRAP. V was shortened by 6 bases and J by 3 bases, with 18 bases between the two germline ends. The CDR3 covers 16 residues. CDR3 DNA: TGTGCTAGTGGCCCCCAAGACGCGTGGAGCTACAATGAGCAGTTCTTC. It encodes CASGPQDAWSYNEQFF. The complete variable domain, with remaining parts taken from reference TRBV12-5 and TRBJ2-1, reads DARVTQTPRHKVTEMGQEVTMRCQPILGHNTVFWYRQTMMQGLELLAYFRNRAPLDDSGMPKDRFSAEMPDATLATLKIQPSEPRDSAVYFCASGPQDAWSYNEQFFGPGTRLTVL.

The rearrangement links TRBV28 to TRBJ1-1, with D unresolved. The V gene's germline CDR1 is MDHEN and CDR2 SYDVKM. The CDR3 has 11 amino acids. Trimming left V 8 bases short and J 11 bases short, with 15 bases between. CDR3 DNA: TGTGCCAGCGTTTCCTTTTCCGGGGCTTTCTTT. Translation: CASVSFSGAFF.

The chain uses TRBV7-2 and TRBJ1-2; 9 bases agree with TRBD1. In germline, CDR1 is SGHTA, CDR2 FQGNSA. V lost 1 base, J lost 12 bases, and 9 bases stayed unmatched. The CDR3 covers 14 residues. The CDR3 sequence is CASSLEGQGRSNTF. The CDR3 nucleotides are TGTGCCAGCAGCTTAGAGGGACAGGGCCGGTCCAACACCTTC.

The genes are TRBV6-5 and TRBJ2-7; 9 bases are shared with TRBD1. Germline V gene data show CDR1 as MNHEY and CDR2 as SVGAGI. Germline trimming cut 7 bases from V and 2 bases from J; bases unmatched to any gene: 6. The CDR3 has 14 residues. The CDR3: CASNSGQGAYEQYF. CDR3 bases: TGTGCCAGCAACTCGGGACAGGGTGCCTACGAGCAGTACTTC.

The chain links TRBV28 to TRBJ1-2; maybe TRBD1 (5 bases). V was pared by 5 bases and J by 4 bases, with 29 bases between. Germline CDR1 is MDHEN and CDR2 is SYDVKM. CDR3 length: 19 residues. CDR3 amino acids: CASSPPQGMNPDSPYGYTF. The CDR3 coding sequence is TGTGCCAGCAGTCCGCCTCAGGGTATGAACCCAGACTCACCCTATGGCTACACCTTC.

V is TRBV11-3 and J is TRBJ2-3, with TRBD2 matching 10 bases. The CDR3 has 17 amino acids. V lost 6 bases to trimming and J lost 2 bases; unmatched junction nucleotides: 11. Per the germline V gene, CDR1 is SGHNT and CDR2 is YENEEA. In DNA, the CDR3 is TGTGCCAGCAGTGATCGGGGGACTAGCGTAATCACAGATACGCAGTATTTT. This sequence encodes CASSDRGTSVITDTQYF.

The chain links TRBV5-1 to TRBJ2-1, with TRBD2 identical over 11 bases. Germline loops: CDR1 SGHRS, CDR2 YFSETQ. This CDR3 has 17 residues. The V and J ends lost 3 bases and 8 bases, in that order; junction bases with no gene match: 13. The CDR3 DNA reads as TGCGCCAGCAGCTCAGGGTTAGCGGGAGGGCGGTCGTATGAGCAGTTCTTC. It codes for CASSSGLAGGRSYEQFF.

The chain employs TRBV7-2 and TRBJ1-1, with a weak D call TRBD1 (5 bases). The CDR3 is 14 amino acids. Germline loops: CDR1 SGHTA, CDR2 FQGNSA. Trimming shortened V by 1 base and J by 4 bases, and 10 bases separated the two germline ends. The CDR3 nucleotides read TGTGCCAGCAGCTTAGAAGGGGTCGCCACTGAAGCTTTCTTT. Translation: CASSLEGVATEAFF.

The rearrangement uses TRBV27 and TRBJ2-7, with 10 bases identical to TRBD2. V was pared by 5 bases and J by 2 bases, with 6 bases of the junction left unmatched. The germline V gene encodes CDR1 MNHEY and CDR2 SMNVEV (reference sequence). This CDR3 contains 15 residues. CDR3 region: CASSTRLAGTYEQYF. As DNA, the CDR3 is TGTGCCAGCAGTACCCGACTAGCGGGCACCTACGAGCAGTACTTC.

V is TRBV6-5 and J is TRBJ2-7, with 9 bases lining up with TRBD1. V lost 6 bases to trimming and J lost 2 bases; unmatched junction nucleotides: 5. The CDR3 loop spans 14 amino acids. Germline values: CDR1 MNHEY, CDR2 SVGAGI. CDR3 sequence reads: CASRSTGGPYEQYF. The CDR3 DNA reads TGTGCCAGCAGATCTACAGGGGGCCCCTACGAGCAGTACTTC.

V is TRBV19 and J is TRBJ1-4; tentative D call: TRBD1 (6 bases). This CDR3 is 14 amino acids long. Trimming removed 3 bases at V and 6 bases at J, with 11 bases between. Germline lookup yields CDR1 LNHDA and CDR2 SQIVND (reference sequence). CDR3 nucleotides: TGTGCCAGTAGTATCCAGGGGATCGATGAAAAACTGTTTTTT. This encodes CASSIQGIDEKLFF.

The chain recombines TRBV28 with TRBJ1-6; TRBD1 matches at 11 bases. This CDR3 is 15 amino acids long. The V segment lost 5 bases and the J segment 9 bases; nucleotides outside the gene matches: 6. Germline V CDR1 and CDR2: MDHEN, SYDVKM. CDR3 coding DNA: TGTGCCAGCAGTCTGGACAGGGGGCGAGGTTCACCCCTCCACTTT. Its protein is CASSLDRGRGSPLHF.

This clone was detected only a few times. The CDR3 coding sequence is TGTGCCATCAAGAGGACGGTACAGGAGCATCAGCCCCAGCATTTT. Translating it yields CAIKRTVQEHQPQHF. V gene TRBV24-1 combines with J gene TRBJ1-5, with a weak D call TRBD1 (5 bases). The CDR3 spans 15 residues. Germline CDR1 is KGHDR and CDR2 is SFDVKD. V lost 11 bases and J lost 5, with 21 bases in between.